Listed here is a single TCR beta chain. Its antigen is as yet unknown. V gave up 2 bases and J gave up 8 bases, with 10 bases separating them. The CDR3 contains 12 residues. From germline, CDR1 is SGHRS and CDR2 YFSETQ. The data were obtained in a study of T-cell memory formation after mild COVID-19. Study conclusions and caveats: In second-wave clones peaking day 37, SARS-CoV-2 specificity remained unconfirmed. There were some responding clones in pre-infection memory, which suggested that cross-reactive memory had joined. Clones which contracted sat mainly in CM and EM if CD4+, and in EMRA if CD8+.

Each CDR3 protein is one row after TCRdb ran MiXCR on the 5' RACE reads. The sample yields about 400,000 distinct CDR3 sequences, 20% to 25% seen once. Material for sequencing was PBMCs or a T cell subset sorted from them (not recorded which). The receptor comes from an adult woman who had mild COVID-19 (a few samples of this study predate the infection). Cell type and time point are not known. V and J are TRBV5-1 and TRBJ1-2; no clear D gene. The CDR3 DNA reads TGCGCCAGCAGCTTAGATGACGGCGGCTACACCTTC. Residues: CASSLDDGGYTF.